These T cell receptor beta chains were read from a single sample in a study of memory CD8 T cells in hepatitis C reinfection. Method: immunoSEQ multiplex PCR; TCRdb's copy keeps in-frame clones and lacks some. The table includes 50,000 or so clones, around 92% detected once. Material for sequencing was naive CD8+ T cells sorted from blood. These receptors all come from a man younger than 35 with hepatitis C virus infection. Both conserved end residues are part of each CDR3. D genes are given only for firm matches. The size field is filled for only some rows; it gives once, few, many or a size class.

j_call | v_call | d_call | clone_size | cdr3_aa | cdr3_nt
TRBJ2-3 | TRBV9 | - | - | CASSPEGGTDTQYF | TGTGCCAGCAGCCCCGAGGGGGGGACAGATACGCAGTATTTT
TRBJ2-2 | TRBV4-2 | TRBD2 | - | CASSQDWRLAVSPGAVF | TGTGCCAGCAGCCAAGATTGGCGACTAGCCGTCTCGCCGGGAGCTGTTTTT
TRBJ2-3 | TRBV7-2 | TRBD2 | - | CASRSPGLAVTDTQYF | TGTGCCAGCAGATCTCCGGGACTAGCGGTCACAGATACGCAGTATTTT
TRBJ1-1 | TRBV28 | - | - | CASSRDTSNTEAFF | TGTGCCAGTAGTAGGGACACCTCGAACACTGAAGCTTTCTTT
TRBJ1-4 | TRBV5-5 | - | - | CASSPLTVTSFNEKLFF | TGTGCCAGCAGCCCCCTCACAGTGACCTCGTTTAATGAAAAACTGTTTTTT
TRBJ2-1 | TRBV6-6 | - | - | CASSPWGNGDYEQFF | TGTGCCAGCAGCCCCTGGGGAAACGGGGACTATGAGCAGTTCTTC
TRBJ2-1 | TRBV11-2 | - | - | CASSQGDYNEQFF | TGTGCCAGCAGCCAAGGGGACTACAATGAGCAGTTCTTC
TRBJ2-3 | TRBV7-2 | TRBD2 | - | CASSLGLAGGWADTQYF | TGTGCCAGCAGCTTAGGACTAGCGGGGGGATGGGCAGATACGCAGTATTTT
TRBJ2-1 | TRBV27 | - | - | CASSLPSARVYEQFF | TGTGCCAGCAGTTTGCCTTCCGCCAGGGTCTATGAGCAGTTCTTC
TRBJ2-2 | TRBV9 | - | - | CASSVGGGTGELFF | TGTGCCAGCAGCGTCGGGGGTGGTACCGGGGAGCTGTTTTTT
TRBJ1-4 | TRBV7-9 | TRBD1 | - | CASSRRRGQRNEKLFF | TGTGCCAGCAGCCGACGCCGGGGACAGAGAAATGAAAAACTGTTTTTT
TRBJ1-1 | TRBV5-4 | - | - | CASSSGGSQAFF | TGTGCCAGCAGCTCGGGGGGCAGTCAAGCTTTCTTT
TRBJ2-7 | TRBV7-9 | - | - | CASSLGLVYEQYF | TGTGCCAGCAGCTTGGGACTTGTCTACGAGCAGTACTTC
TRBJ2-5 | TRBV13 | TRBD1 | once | CASSPIGQGAKQYF | TGTGCCAGCAGCCCGATAGGACAGGGGGCGAAACAGTACTTC